The next 12 T cell receptor beta chains were all read from a single sample in a study of shared clonotypes between healthy human individuals. Terminally differentiated effector memory CD45RA+ cells were left out of the naive CD8 fraction, which was CD45RO-negative and positively selected for CCR7. The repertoire was sequenced with immunoSEQ multiplex PCR; TCRdb's copy has only in-frame clones and lacks some. Of roughly 590,000 clones listed, 95% to 96% are singletons. Sequences were obtained from naive CD8+ T cells sorted from blood. Receptors were obtained from a woman in her twenties or thirties in good health.

The genes are TRBV11-2 and TRBJ1-3; TRBD1 agrees at 7 bases. The CDR3 has 18 amino acids. Germline assignment: CDR1 SGHAT and CDR2 FQNNGV. V shed 3 bases, J shed 0 bases, and the junction held 11 bases outside the gene matches. DNA of the CDR3: TGTGCCAGCAGCTTGGAGTGGGGACAGTGGAGCTCTGGAAACACCATATATTTT. Protein product: CASSLEWGQWSSGNTIYF.

The chain carries TRBV29-1 and TRBJ2-3; 8 nucleotides agree with TRBD2. Germline CDR1 and CDR2: SQVTM and ANQGSEA. The junction had 12 bases not matched to a gene; V was cut back by 1 base and J by 9 bases. This CDR3 spans 15 amino acids. The CDR3 bases are TGCAGCGTTGAAGGGCGGCGGGAGGCTCACAGGACGCAGTATTTT. This codes for CSVEGRREAHRTQYF.

The chain employs TRBV9 and TRBJ2-2, with D possibly matching TRBD2 (5 bases). CDR1 and CDR2 from the germline V gene are SGDLS and YYNGEE. CDR3 length: 16 residues. V shed 4 bases and J shed 0 bases, with 13 bases lying between them. The CDR3 sequence: CASSPRAEANTGELFF. The CDR3 region has the DNA TGTGCCAGCAGCCCCCGGGCGGAGGCGAACACCGGGGAGCTGTTTTTT.

CDR3 region: CASSPLPGQGTNYGYTF. The CDR3 DNA reads as TGTGCCAGCAGCCCCCTTCCGGGACAGGGGACCAACTATGGCTACACCTTC. This chain links TRBV14 with TRBJ1-2; 10 nucleotides line up with TRBD1. The CDR3 has 17 amino acids. V was pared by 4 bases and J by 2 bases, with 10 bases of the junction left unmatched. Per the germline V gene, CDR1 is SGHDN and CDR2 is FVKESK.

This chain uses TRBV11-2 with TRBJ2-1, with D unresolved. Trimming removed 3 bases from V and 0 bases from J, with 15 bases in between. CDR3 size: 17 residues. Germline loops: CDR1 SGHAT, CDR2 FQNNGV. CDR3 region: CASSFLLDQSSYNEQFF. The CDR3 nucleotides are TGTGCCAGCAGCTTTCTGTTGGATCAGAGCTCCTACAATGAGCAGTTCTTC.

The chain carries TRBV28 and TRBJ1-1; D gene unclear. The CDR3 has 8 residues. From germline, CDR1 is MDHEN and CDR2 SYDVKM. The CDR3: CLVPEAFF. Written as DNA, the CDR3 is TGTCTAGTCCCTGAAGCTTTCTTT.

The CDR3 DNA sequence: TGTGCCAGCAGCCATGTATTAGCGGGAATCTACGAGCAGTACTTC. This translates into CASSHVLAGIYEQYF. The rearrangement joins TRBV14 to TRBJ2-7; 8 bases match TRBD2. The V gene's germline CDR1 is SGHDN and CDR2 FVKESK. The CDR3 has 15 amino acids. The trim removed 3 bases at V and 3 bases at J, leaving 7 bases unmatched.

The chain recombines TRBV5-4 with TRBJ1-2, with D hard to call. The CDR3 consists of 14 residues. Germline V lookup: CDR1 SGHNT, CDR2 YYREEE (reference sequence). Trimming removed 2 bases from V and 4 bases from J, with 12 bases in between. The chain's CDR3 is CASSFDPEVYGYTF. CDR3 sequence (DNA): TGTGCCAGCAGCTTTGATCCAGAAGTCTATGGCTACACCTTC.

V and J are TRBV9 and TRBJ2-1; 10 bases map to TRBD2. The V gene's germline CDR1 is SGDLS and CDR2 YYNGEE. This CDR3 contains 15 residues. With V trimmed by 3 bases and J by 6 bases, 6 bases remained unmatched. For the CDR3, the DNA is TGTGCCAGCAGCGAAAGCGGGAGGGCCGTCAATGAGCAGTTCTTC. Translating gives CASSESGRAVNEQFF.

The chain carries TRBV5-4 and TRBJ2-1; the D is unclear. Trimming pared 4 bases from V and 9 bases from J, leaving 8 bases between. CDR1 and CDR2 from the germline V gene are SGHNT and YYREEE (reference sequence). The CDR3 is 11 amino acids. CDR3 sequence: CASSLSSEQFF. The DNA of the CDR3 is TGTGCCAGCAGCCTTAGTAGTGAGCAGTTCTTC.

The chain links TRBV2 to TRBJ2-1; D is possibly TRBD2 (5 bases). The CDR3 length is 15 residues. CDR1 SNHLY and CDR2 FYNNEI come from the germline V gene. V lost 7 bases to trimming and J lost 3 bases, with 16 bases between them. This CDR3 reads CASNPGGRFYNEQFF. The CDR3 DNA is TGTGCCAGCAATCCTGGAGGCAGGTTCTACAATGAGCAGTTCTTC.

The CDR3 DNA follows: TGCAGCCCCCTTGGCCTGACCCCTAACCACTGGGAGCTGTTTTTT. This sequence encodes CSPLGLTPNHWELFF. The rearrangement uses TRBV29-1 and TRBJ2-2; D gene ambiguous. Trimming took off 8 bases at V and 9 bases at J, with 25 bases between the two ends. The V gene's germline CDR1 is SQVTM and CDR2 ANQGSEA. The CDR3 is 15 residues long.